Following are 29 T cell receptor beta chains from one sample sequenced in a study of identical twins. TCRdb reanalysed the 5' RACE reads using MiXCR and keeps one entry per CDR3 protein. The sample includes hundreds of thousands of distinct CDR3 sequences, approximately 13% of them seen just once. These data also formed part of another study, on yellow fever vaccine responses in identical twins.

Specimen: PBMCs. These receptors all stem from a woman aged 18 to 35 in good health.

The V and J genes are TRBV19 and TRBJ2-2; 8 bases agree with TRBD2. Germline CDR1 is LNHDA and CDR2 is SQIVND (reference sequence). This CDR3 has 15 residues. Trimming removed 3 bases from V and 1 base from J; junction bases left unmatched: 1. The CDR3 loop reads CASSIGGVNTGELFF. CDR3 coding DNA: TGTGCCAGTAGTATCGGGGGGGTGAACACCGGGGAGCTGTTTTTT. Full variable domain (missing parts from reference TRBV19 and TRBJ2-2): DGGITQSPKYLFRKEGQNVTLSCEQNLNHDAMYWYRQDPGQGLRLIYYSQIVNDFQKGDIAEGYSVSREKKESFPLTVTSAQKNPTAFYLCASSIGGVNTGELFFGEGSRLTVL.

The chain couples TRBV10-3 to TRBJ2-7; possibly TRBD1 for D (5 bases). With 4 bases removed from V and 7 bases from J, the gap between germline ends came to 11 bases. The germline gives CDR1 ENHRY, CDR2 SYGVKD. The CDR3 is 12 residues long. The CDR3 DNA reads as TGTGCCATCAGTGCTCTGACAGTAGAGCAGTACGTC. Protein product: CAISALTVEQYV.

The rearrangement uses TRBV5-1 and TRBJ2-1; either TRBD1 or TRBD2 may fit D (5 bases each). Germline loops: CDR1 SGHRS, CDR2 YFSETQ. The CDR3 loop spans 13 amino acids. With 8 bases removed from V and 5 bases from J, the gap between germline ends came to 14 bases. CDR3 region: CASHRDPNNEQFF. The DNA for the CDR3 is TGCGCCAGTCATCGGGACCCCAACAATGAGCAGTTCTTC.

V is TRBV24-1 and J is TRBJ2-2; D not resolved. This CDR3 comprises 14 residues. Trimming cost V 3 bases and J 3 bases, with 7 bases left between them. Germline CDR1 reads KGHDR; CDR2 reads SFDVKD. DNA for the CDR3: TGTGCCACCAGTGATAACAGCTACACCGGGGAGCTGTTTTTT. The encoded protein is CATSDNSYTGELFF.

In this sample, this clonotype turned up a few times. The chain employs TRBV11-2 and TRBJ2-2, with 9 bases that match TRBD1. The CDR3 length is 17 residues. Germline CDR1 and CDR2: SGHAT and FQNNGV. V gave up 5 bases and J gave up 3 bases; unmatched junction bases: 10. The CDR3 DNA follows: TGTGCCAGCAGCAAACCGGGACAGGGATTTTACACCGGGGAGCTGTTTTTT. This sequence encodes CASSKPGQGFYTGELFF. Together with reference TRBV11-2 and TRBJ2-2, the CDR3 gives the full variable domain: EAGVAQSPRYKIIEKRQSVAFWCNPISGHATLYWYQQILGQGPKLLIQFQNNGVVDDSQLPKDRFSAERLKGVDSTLKIQPAKLEDSAVYLCASSKPGQGFYTGELFFGEGSRLTVL.

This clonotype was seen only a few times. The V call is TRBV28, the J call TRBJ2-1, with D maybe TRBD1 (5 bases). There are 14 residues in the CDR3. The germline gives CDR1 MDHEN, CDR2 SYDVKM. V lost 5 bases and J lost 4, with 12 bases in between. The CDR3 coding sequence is TGTGCCAGCAGTGCCAGGGCGGTGTACAATGAGCAGTTCTTC. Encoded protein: CASSARAVYNEQFF.

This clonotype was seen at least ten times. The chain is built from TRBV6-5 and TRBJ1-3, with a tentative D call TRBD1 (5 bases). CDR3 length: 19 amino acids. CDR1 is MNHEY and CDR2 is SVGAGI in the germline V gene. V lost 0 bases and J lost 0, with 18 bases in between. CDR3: CASSYSLAQGLHSGNTIYF. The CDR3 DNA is TGTGCCAGCAGTTACTCGTTAGCTCAGGGCCTGCACTCTGGAAACACCATATATTTT.

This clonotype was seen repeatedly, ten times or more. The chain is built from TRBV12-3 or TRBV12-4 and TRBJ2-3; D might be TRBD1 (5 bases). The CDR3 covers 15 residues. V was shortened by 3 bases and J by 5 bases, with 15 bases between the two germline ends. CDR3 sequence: CASSLGSQGQDTQYF. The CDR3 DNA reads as TGTGCCAGCAGTTTGGGGTCTCAGGGCCAAGATACGCAGTATTTT.

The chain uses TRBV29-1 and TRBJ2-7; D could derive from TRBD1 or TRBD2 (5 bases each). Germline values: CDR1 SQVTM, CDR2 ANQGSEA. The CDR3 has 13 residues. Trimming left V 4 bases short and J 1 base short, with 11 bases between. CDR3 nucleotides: TGCAGCGTTGCGGGACGGATGTCCTACGAGCAGTACTTC. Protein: CSVAGRMSYEQYF.

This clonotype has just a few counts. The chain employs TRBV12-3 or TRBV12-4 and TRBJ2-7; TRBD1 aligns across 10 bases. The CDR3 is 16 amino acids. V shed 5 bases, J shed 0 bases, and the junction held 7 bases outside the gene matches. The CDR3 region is CASSDRGQGVSYEQYF. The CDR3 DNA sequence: TGTGCCAGCAGTGACCGAGGACAGGGGGTCTCCTACGAGCAGTACTTC.

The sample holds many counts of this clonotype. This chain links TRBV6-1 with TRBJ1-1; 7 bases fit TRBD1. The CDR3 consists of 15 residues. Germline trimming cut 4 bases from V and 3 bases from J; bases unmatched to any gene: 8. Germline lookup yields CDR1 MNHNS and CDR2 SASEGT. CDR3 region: CASSGQGTKDTEAFF. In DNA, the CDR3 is TGTGCCAGCAGTGGACAGGGTACGAAGGACACTGAAGCTTTCTTT.

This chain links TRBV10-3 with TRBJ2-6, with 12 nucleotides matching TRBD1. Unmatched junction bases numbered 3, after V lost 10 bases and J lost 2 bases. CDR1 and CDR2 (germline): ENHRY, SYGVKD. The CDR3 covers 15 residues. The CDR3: CATGQGATGANVLTF. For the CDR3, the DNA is TGTGCCACGGGACAGGGGGCTACTGGGGCCAACGTCCTGACTTTC.

This CDR3 is CASSLRPGTATDTQYF. Here the CDR3 DNA reads TGCGCCAGCAGCTTGCGCCCCGGGACAGCCACAGATACGCAGTATTTT. The chain is built from TRBV5-1 and TRBJ2-3; 7 bases fit TRBD1. This CDR3 has 16 amino acids. The junction had 7 bases not matched to a gene; V was cut back by 1 base and J by 2 bases. The V gene's germline CDR1 is SGHRS and CDR2 YFSETQ.

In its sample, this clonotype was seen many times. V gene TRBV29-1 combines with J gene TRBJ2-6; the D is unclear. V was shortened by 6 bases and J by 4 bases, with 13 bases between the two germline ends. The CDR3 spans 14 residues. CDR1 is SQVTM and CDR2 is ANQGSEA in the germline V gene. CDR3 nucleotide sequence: TGCAGCGTCCCTAACCCCACAGGGGCCAACGTCCTGACTTTC. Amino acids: CSVPNPTGANVLTF.

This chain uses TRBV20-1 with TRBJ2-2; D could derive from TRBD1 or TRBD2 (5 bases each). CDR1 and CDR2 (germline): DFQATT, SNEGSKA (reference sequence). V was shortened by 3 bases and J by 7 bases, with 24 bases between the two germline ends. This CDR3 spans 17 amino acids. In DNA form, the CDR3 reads TGCAGTGCTAGTTCCCCATTTCGGGGACGGATGGGCGGGGAGCTGTTTTTT. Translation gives CSASSPFRGRMGGELFF.

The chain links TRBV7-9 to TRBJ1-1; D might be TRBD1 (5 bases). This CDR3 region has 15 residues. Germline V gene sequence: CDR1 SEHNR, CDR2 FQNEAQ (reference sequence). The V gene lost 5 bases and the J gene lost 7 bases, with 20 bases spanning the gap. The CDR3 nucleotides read TGTGCCAGCAGCCCTAGCCGTGGGGTAACAGGTGAAGCTTTCTTT. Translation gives CASSPSRGVTGEAFF.

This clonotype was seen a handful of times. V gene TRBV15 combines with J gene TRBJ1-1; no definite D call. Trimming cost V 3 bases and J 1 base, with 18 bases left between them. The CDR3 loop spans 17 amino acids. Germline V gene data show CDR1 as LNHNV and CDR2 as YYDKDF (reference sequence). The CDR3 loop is CATSSIGYVTQNTEAFF. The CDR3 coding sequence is TGTGCCACCAGCAGTATCGGGTATGTCACCCAGAACACTGAAGCTTTCTTT. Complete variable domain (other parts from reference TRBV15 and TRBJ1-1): DAMVIQNPRYQVTQFGKPVTLSCSQTLNHNVMYWYQQKSSQAPKLLFHYYDKDFNNEADTPDNFQSRRPNTSFCFLDIRSPGLGDTAMYLCATSSIGYVTQNTEAFFGQGTRLTVV.

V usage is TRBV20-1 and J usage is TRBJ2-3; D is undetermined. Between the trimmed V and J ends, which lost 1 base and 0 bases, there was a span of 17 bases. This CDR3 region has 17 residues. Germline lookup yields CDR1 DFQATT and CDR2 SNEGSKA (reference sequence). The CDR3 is CSARVPGRAPSTDTQYF. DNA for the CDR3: TGCAGTGCTAGAGTCCCAGGTAGGGCCCCTAGCACAGATACGCAGTATTTT.

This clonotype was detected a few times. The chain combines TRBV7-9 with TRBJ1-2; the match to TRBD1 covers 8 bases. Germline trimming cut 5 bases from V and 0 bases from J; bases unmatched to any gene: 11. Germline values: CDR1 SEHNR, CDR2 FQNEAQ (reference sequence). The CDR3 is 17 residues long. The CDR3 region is CASSEEPRQGPNYGYTF. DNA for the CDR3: TGTGCCAGCAGCGAGGAACCTCGACAGGGGCCTAACTATGGCTACACCTTC.

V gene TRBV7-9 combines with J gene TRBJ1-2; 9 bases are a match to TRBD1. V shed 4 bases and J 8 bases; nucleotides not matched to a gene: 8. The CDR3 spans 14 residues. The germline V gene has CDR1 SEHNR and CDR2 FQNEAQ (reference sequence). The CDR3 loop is CASSSQDRGVGYTF. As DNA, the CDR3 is TGTGCCAGCAGCTCGCAGGACAGGGGAGTAGGCTACACCTTC.

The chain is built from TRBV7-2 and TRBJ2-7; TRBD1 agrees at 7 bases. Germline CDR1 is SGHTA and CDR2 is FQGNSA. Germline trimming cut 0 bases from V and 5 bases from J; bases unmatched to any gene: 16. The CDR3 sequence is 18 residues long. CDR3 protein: CASSLAGTAGTPLDEQYV. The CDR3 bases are TGTGCCAGCAGCTTAGCGGGGACAGCTGGAACGCCGTTAGACGAGCAGTACGTC.

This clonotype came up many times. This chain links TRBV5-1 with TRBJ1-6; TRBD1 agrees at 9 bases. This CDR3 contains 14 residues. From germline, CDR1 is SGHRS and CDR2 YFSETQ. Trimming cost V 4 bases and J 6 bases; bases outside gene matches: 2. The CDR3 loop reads CASSRDRVNSPLHF. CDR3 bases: TGCGCCAGCAGCAGGGACAGGGTTAATTCACCCCTCCACTTT. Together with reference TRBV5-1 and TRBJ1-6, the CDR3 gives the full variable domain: KAGVTQTPRYLIKTRGQQVTLSCSPISGHRSVSWYQQTPGQGLQFLFEYFSETQRNKGNFPGRFSGRQFSNSRSEMNVSTLELGDSALYLCASSRDRVNSPLHFGNGTRLTVT.

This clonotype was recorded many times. CDR3 nucleotide sequence: TGCAGCGTTGAGCCTAGCGGGAGGCTCGGGAATGAGCAGTTCTTC. This codes for CSVEPSGRLGNEQFF. V and J are TRBV29-1 and TRBJ2-1, with 11 positions matching TRBD2. CDR3 length: 15 amino acids. The germline CDR1 and CDR2 sequences are SQVTM and ANQGSEA. The V and J ends lost 3 bases and 7 bases, in that order; junction bases with no gene match: 8.

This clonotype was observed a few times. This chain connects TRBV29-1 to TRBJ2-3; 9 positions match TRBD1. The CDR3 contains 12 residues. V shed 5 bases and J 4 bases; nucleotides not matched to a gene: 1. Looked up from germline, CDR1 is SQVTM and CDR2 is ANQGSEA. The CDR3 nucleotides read TGCAGCGTTACAGGGGGCTCAGATACGCAGTATTTT. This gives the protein CSVTGGSDTQYF.

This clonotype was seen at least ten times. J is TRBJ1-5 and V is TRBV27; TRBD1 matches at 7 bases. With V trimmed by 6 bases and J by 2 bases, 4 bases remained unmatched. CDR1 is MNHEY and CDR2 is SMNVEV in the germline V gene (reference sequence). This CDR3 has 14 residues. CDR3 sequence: CASSPTGGNQPQHF. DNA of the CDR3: TGTGCCAGCAGCCCCACAGGGGGCAATCAGCCCCAGCATTTT.

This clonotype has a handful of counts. The CDR3 region has the DNA TGTGCCAGCTCACCGACTAGCTGGGCCGGGGAGCTGTTTTTT. This gives the protein CASSPTSWAGELFF. This chain connects TRBV18 to TRBJ2-2, with 7 bases identical to TRBD2. This CDR3 contains 14 residues. Germline loops: CDR1 KGHSH, CDR2 LQKENI. V lost 3 bases and J lost 6; bases outside the gene matches: 4.

CDR3 loop: CTSSQVPSTYEQYF. Written as DNA, the CDR3 is TGCACCAGCAGCCAAGTCCCCTCCACCTACGAGCAGTACTTC. The rearrangement joins TRBV1 to TRBJ2-7; TRBD2 is the table's D call and was not checked against the DNA. TRBV1 is a listed pseudogene. The CDR3 consists of 14 residues.

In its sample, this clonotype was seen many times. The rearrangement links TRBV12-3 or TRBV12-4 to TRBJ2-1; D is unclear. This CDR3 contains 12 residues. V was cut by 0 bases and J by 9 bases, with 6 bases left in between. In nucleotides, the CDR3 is TGTGCCAGCAGTTTAGCACGTGGTGAGCAGTTCTTC. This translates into CASSLARGEQFF.

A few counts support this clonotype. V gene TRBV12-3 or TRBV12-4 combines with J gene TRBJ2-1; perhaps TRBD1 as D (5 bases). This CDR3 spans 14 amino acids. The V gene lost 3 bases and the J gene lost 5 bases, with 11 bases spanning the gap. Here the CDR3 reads CASSFQGIDNEQFF. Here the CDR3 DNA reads TGTGCCAGCAGTTTTCAGGGAATCGACAATGAGCAGTTCTTC.